The 3 T cell receptor beta chains below all came from one sample that was sequenced in a study of tumor and adjacent non-tumor tissue in lung cancer. TCRbeta libraries were built with three rounds of nested PCR, modified from ARM-PCR. TCRdb independently ran MiXCR on the multiplex PCR reads; one entry per CDR3 protein. This sample has under 250,000 distinct CDR3 sequences, with 71% found just once. RNA was extracted from bulk tissue without any cell sorting. The sequenced sample consisted of lung tumor tissue. The receptors derive from a man in his sixties with non-small cell lung cancer.

The V call is TRBV2, the J call TRBJ2-2; 9 nucleotides agree with TRBD2. Per the germline V gene, CDR1 is SNHLY and CDR2 is FYNNEI. The CDR3 length is 16 residues. The J segment lost 6 bases and the V segment lost 7 bases, leaving 12 bases of the junction unmatched. The CDR3 nucleotides read TGTGCCAGCACACGGATAGCGGGAGTCGTTGCCGGGGAGCTGTTTTTT. It yields the protein CASTRIAGVVAGELFF.

V and J are TRBV6-2 or TRBV6-3 and TRBJ2-5; TRBD1 might be the D (6 bases). The ends were cut back, 5 bases at V and 2 bases at J, with 15 bases in the middle. CDR1 and CDR2 from the germline V gene are MNHEY and SVGEGT. The CDR3 totals 15 residues. Written as DNA, the CDR3 is TGTGCCAGCAGTCGGACGGGACACTATCAAGAGACCCAGTACTTC. Its protein is CASSRTGHYQETQYF.

This clonotype was observed at least ten times. The J gene is TRBJ1-5, the V gene TRBV12-3 or TRBV12-4; 7 positions match TRBD1. J lost 5 bases, V lost 5 bases, and 6 bases had no gene match. The CDR3 loop spans 14 amino acids. The CDR3 is CASSPTGLDQPQHF. CDR3 DNA sequence: TGTGCCAGCAGTCCGACAGGGTTGGATCAGCCCCAGCATTTT.